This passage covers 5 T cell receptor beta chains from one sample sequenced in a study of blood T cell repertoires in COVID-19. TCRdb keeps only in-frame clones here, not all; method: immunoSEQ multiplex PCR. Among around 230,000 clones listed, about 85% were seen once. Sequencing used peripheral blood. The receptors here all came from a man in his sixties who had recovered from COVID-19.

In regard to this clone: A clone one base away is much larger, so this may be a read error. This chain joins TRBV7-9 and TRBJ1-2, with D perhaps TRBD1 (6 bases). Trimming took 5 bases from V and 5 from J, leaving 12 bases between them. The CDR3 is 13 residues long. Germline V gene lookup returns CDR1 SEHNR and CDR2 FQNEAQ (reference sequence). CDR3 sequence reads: CASSPDSSYGYTF. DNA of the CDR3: TGTGCCAGCAGCCCGGACAGCTCTTATGGCTACACCTTC.

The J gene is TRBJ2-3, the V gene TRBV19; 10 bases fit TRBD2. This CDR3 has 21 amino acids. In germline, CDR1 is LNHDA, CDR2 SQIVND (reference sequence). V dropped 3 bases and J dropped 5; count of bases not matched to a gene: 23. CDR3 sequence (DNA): TGTGCCAGTAGTATCGCAGCAATAGCGGGGGGAAGAATGACACCCCTAGATACGCAGTATTTT. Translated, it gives CASSIAAIAGGRMTPLDTQYF.

This CDR3 is CAWDRRVDTQYF. In nucleotides, the CDR3 is TGTGCCTGGGACCGCAGGGTAGATACGCAGTATTTT. V gene TRBV30 combines with J gene TRBJ2-3; weak D call: TRBD1 (5 bases). Trimming took off 5 bases at V and 5 bases at J, with 11 bases between the two ends. CDR3 length equals 12 residues. CDR1 and CDR2 (germline): GTSNPN, SVGIG (reference sequence).

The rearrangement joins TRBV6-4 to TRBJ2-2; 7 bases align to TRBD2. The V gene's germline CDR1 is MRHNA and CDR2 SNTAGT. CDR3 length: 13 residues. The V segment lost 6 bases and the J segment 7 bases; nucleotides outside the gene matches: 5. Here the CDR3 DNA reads TGTGCCAGCAGCGGGGGGTACGACGGGGAGCTGTTTTTT. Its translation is CASSGGYDGELFF.

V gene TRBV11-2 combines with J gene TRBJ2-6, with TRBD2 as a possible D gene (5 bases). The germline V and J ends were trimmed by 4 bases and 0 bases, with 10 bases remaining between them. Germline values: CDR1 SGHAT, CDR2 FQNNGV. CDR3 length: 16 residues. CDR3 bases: TGTGCCAGCAGCTCCCGCGGGTCCTCTGGGGCCAACGTCCTGACTTTC. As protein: CASSSRGSSGANVLTF.